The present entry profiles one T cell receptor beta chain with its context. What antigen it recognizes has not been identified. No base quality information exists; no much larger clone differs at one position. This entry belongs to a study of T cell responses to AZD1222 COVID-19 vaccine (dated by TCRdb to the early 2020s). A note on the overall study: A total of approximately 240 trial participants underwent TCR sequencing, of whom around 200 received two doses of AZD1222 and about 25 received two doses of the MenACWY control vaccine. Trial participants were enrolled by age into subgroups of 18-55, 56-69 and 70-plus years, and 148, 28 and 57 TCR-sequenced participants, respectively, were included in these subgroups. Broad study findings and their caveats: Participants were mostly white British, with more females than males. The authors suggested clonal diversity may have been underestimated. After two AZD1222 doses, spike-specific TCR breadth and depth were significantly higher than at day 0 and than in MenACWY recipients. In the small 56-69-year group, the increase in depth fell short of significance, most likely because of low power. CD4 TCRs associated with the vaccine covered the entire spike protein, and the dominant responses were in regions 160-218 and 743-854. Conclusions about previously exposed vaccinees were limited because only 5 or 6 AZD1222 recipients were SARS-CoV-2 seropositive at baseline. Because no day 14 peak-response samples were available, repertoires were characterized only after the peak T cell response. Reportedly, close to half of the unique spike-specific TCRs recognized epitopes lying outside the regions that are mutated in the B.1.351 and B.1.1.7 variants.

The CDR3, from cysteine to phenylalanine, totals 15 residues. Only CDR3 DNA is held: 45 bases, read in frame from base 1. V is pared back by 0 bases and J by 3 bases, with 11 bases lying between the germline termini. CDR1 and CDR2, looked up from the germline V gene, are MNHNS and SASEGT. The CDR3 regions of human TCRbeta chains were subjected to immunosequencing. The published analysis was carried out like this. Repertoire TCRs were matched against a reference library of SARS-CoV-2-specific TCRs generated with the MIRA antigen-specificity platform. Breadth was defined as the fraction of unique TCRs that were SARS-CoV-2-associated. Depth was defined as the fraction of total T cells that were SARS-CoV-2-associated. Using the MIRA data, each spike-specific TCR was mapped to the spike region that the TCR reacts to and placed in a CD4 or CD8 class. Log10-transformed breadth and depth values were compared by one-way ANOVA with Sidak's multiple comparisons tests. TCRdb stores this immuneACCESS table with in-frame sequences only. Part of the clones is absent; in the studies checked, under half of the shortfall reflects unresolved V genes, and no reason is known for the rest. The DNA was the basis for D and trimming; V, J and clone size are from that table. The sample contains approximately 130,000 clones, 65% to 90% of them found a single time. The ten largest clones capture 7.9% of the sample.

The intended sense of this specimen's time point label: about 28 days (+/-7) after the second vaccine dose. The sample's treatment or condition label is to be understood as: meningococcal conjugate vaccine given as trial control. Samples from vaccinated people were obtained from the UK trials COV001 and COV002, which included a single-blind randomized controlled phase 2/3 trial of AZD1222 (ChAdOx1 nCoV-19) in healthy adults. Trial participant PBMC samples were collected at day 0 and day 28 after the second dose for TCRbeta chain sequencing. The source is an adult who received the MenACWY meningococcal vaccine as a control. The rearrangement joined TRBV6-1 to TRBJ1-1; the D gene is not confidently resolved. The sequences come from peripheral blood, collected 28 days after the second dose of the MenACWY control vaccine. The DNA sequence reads TGTGCCAGCAGTGAAGCGTCCTATTTAGACACTGAAGCTTTCTTT. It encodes CASSEASYLDTEAFF.